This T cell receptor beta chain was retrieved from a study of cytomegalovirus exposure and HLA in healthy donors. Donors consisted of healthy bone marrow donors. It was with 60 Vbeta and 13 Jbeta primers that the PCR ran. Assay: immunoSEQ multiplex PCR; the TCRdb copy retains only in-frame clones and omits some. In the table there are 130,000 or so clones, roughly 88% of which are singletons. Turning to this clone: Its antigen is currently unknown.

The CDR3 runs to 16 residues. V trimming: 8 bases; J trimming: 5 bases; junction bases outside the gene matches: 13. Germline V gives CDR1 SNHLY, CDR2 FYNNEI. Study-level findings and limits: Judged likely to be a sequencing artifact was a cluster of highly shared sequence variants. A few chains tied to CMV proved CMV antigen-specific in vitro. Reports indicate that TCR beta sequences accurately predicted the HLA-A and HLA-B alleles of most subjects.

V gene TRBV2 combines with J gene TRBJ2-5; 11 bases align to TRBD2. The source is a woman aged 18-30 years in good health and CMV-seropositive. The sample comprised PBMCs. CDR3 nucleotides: TGTGCCAGCGGCGGGGGACCTAGCGGGGGGCGGGAGACCCAGTACTTC. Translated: CASGGGPSGGRETQYF.